These 23 T cell receptor beta chains originate from one sample sequenced in a study of PD-1 blockade in classical Hodgkin lymphoma. Measured with immunoSEQ multiplex PCR; TCRdb has only the in-frame clones, and not every one. The data show around 60,000 clones, with 75% to 95% seen just once and around a tenth held by the top ten. The time point: cycle 4 day 1 (C4D1), after 6 weeks of nivolumab. Following autologous stem cell transplantation, relapse occurred in every patient, and exposure to brentuximab vedotin varied. Source: peripheral blood mononuclear cells (PBMCs), taken before the fourth cycle of nivolumab. The receptor set was obtained from a human donor with classical Hodgkin lymphoma.

The V call is TRBV19, the J call TRBJ1-2, with TRBD1 matching 7 bases. Germline V gene lookup returns CDR1 LNHDA and CDR2 SQIVND (reference sequence). V gave up 3 bases and J gave up 4 bases; unmatched junction bases: 8. This CDR3 contains 15 residues. The CDR3 spells CASSIRTDRIYGYTF. Here the CDR3 DNA reads TGTGCCAGTAGTATTCGGACGGACAGGATCTATGGCTACACCTTC. Using reference TRBV19 and TRBJ1-2 for the parts outside the CDR3, the full variable domain is DGGITQSPKYLFRKEGQNVTLSCEQNLNHDAMYWYRQDPGQGLRLIYYSQIVNDFQKGDIAEGYSVSREKKESFPLTVTSAQKNPTAFYLCASSIRTDRIYGYTFGSGTRLTVV.

The chain recombines TRBV11-2 with TRBJ2-5, with unresolved D. Germline CDR1 reads SGHAT; CDR2 reads FQNNGV. The CDR3 is 15 residues long. V lost 0 bases and J 1 base, leaving 9 bases between the germline ends. The CDR3 loop is CASSLEVQSQETQYF. CDR3 DNA: TGTGCCAGCAGCTTAGAGGTTCAGTCCCAAGAGACCCAGTACTTC. The complete variable domain, with remaining parts taken from reference TRBV11-2 and TRBJ2-5, reads EAGVAQSPRYKIIEKRQSVAFWCNPISGHATLYWYQQILGQGPKLLIQFQNNGVVDDSQLPKDRFSAERLKGVDSTLKIQPAKLEDSAVYLCASSLEVQSQETQYFGPGTRLLVL.

V is TRBV6-5 and J is TRBJ1-4; the D is unclear. The CDR3 length is 13 residues. Trimming took 6 bases from V and 8 from J, leaving 13 bases between them. Germline lookup yields CDR1 MNHEY and CDR2 SVGAGI. The CDR3 sequence: CASRPGPSEKLFF. The CDR3 DNA follows: TGTGCCAGCAGACCCGGTCCTTCAGAAAAACTGTTTTTT.

The chain carries TRBV30 and TRBJ2-7, with D uncertain. Germline CDR1 and CDR2: GTSNPN and SVGIG (reference sequence). The CDR3 has 13 amino acids. V was cut by 4 bases and J by 3 bases, with 13 bases left in between. The CDR3 region has the DNA TGTGCCTGGATTAGGGAATCTGTCTACGAGCAGTACTTC. Its translation is CAWIRESVYEQYF.

The chain joins TRBV18 to TRBJ2-7; 7 bases line up with TRBD1. The CDR3 contains 14 residues. Unmatched junction bases numbered 8, after V lost 2 bases and J lost 7 bases. Germline V lookup: CDR1 KGHSH, CDR2 LQKENI. The CDR3 DNA sequence: TGTGCCAGCTCACCAGGGCAGGGGGTAGAGGAGCAGTACTTC. It yields the protein CASSPGQGVEEQYF.

This clone was seen once. The rearrangement uses TRBV5-1 and TRBJ2-4; D remains ambiguous. Per the germline V gene, CDR1 is SGHRS and CDR2 is YFSETQ. CDR3 length: 14 amino acids. V lost 4 bases, J lost 5 bases, and 13 bases lay in between. The CDR3 sequence: CASSPQDGQNIQYF. The CDR3, as DNA: TGCGCCAGCAGCCCCCAGGACGGGCAAAACATTCAGTACTTC.

In this sample, this clone turned up a few times. The rearrangement links TRBV7-9 to TRBJ1-1; D is unresolved. This CDR3 has 10 amino acids. Per germline, CDR1 SEHNR and CDR2 FQNEAQ (reference sequence). The V gene lost 11 bases and the J gene lost 5 bases, with 9 bases spanning the gap. CDR3 bases: TGTGCCGTAGCCAATACTGAAGCTTTCTTT. Translation gives CAVANTEAFF.

In nucleotides, the CDR3 is TGCGCCAGCAGCTTGGTGGGACAAAGCTCCTACGAGCAGTACTTC. Translation: CASSLVGQSSYEQYF. This chain uses TRBV5-1 with TRBJ2-7; D perhaps matches TRBD1 (6 bases). Trimming left V 0 bases short and J 0 bases short, with 10 bases between. Germline V lookup: CDR1 SGHRS, CDR2 YFSETQ. This CDR3 has 15 amino acids.

The genes are TRBV5-1 and TRBJ1-6; D is undetermined. CDR3 length equals 14 residues. Germline V lookup: CDR1 SGHRS, CDR2 YFSETQ. The ends were cut back, 0 bases at V and 7 bases at J, with 8 bases in the middle. The CDR3 DNA is TGCGCCAGCAGCTTGGGGTCGGAGAATTCACCCCTCCACTTT. This gives the protein CASSLGSENSPLHF. Drawing the rest from reference TRBV5-1 and TRBJ1-6, the complete variable domain is KAGVTQTPRYLIKTRGQQVTLSCSPISGHRSVSWYQQTPGQGLQFLFEYFSETQRNKGNFPGRFSGRQFSNSRSEMNVSTLELGDSALYLCASSLGSENSPLHFGNGTRLTVT.

V usage is TRBV27 and J usage is TRBJ1-2, with D possibly matching TRBD1 (5 bases). Trimming took 6 bases from V and 5 from J, leaving 16 bases between them. The CDR3 totals 14 residues. The germline CDR1 and CDR2 sequences are MNHEY and SMNVEV (reference sequence). DNA for the CDR3: TGTGCCAGCAGCTTGGGAGGGAGGGGTTATGGCTACACCTTC. Its protein is CASSLGGRGYGYTF.

CDR3 region: CASTKGTGRYEQYF. As DNA, the CDR3 is TGTGCCAGCACCAAAGGGACAGGCCGCTACGAGCAGTACTTC. This chain links TRBV2 with TRBJ2-7; 8 bases are a match to TRBD1. The V segment lost 7 bases and the J segment 3 bases; nucleotides outside the gene matches: 8. CDR1 and CDR2 from the germline V gene are SNHLY and FYNNEI. The CDR3 spans 14 residues. Looking up the rest from reference TRBV2 and TRBJ2-7 gives the full variable domain: EPEVTQTPSHQVTQMGQEVILRCVPISNHLYFYWYRQILGQKVEFLVSFYNNEISEKSEIFDDQFSVERPDGSNFTLKIRSTKLEDSAMYFCASTKGTGRYEQYFGPGTRLTVT.

The V call is TRBV28, the J call TRBJ1-2; 7 bases are a match to TRBD1. Trimming at V came to 5 bases and at J to 8 bases, leaving 11 bases not matched to a gene. Germline CDR1 and CDR2: MDHEN and SYDVKM. This CDR3 region has 14 residues. CDR3 coding DNA: TGTGCCAGCAGTCCCCAGGGGGTAGGGAGCGGCTACACCTTC. Protein: CASSPQGVGSGYTF.

The CDR3 loop is CSVKPAATQYF. CDR3 coding DNA: TGCAGTGTGAAGCCGGCGGCGACCCAGTACTTC. The chain uses TRBV20-1 and TRBJ2-5; no firm D call. V was pared by 7 bases and J by 7 bases, with 13 bases between. The CDR3 length is 11 residues. Germline V lookup: CDR1 DFQATT, CDR2 SNEGSKA (reference sequence).

The V call is TRBV4-2, the J call TRBJ1-5, with 8 positions matching TRBD1. Looked up from germline, CDR1 is LGHNA and CDR2 is YNFKEQ. V shed 2 bases and J 7 bases; nucleotides not matched to a gene: 13. The CDR3 is 17 amino acids. The CDR3 nucleotides are TGTGCCAGCAGCCAAAGCGGACAGGGCTCCGCGATACAGCCCCAGCATTTT. Translating gives CASSQSGQGSAIQPQHF.

The V gene is TRBV5-4, the J gene TRBJ2-5; 8 positions agree with TRBD1. This CDR3 is built from 16 residues. With V trimmed by 0 bases and J by 4 bases, 8 bases remained unmatched. Germline CDR1 reads SGHNT; CDR2 reads YYREEE (reference sequence). CDR3 amino acids: CASSLEPTGVGETQYF. The CDR3 DNA reads as TGTGCCAGCAGCTTGGAGCCGACAGGGGTGGGAGAGACCCAGTACTTC.

The chain recombines TRBV7-6 with TRBJ1-2; tentatively, D is TRBD1 (6 bases). The CDR3 contains 16 residues. In germline, CDR1 is SGHVS, CDR2 FNYEAQ. The V and J ends lost 5 bases and 2 bases respectively, with 18 bases between them. In nucleotides, the CDR3 is TGTGCCAGCAGCCCCGGCAGGGGATGGTCGAACTATGGCTACACCTTC. Protein product: CASSPGRGWSNYGYTF. The variable domain in full, with the rest retrieved from reference TRBV7-6 and TRBJ1-2, is GAGVSQSPRYKVTKRGQDVALRCDPISGHVSLYWYRQALGQGPEFLTYFNYEAQQDKSGLPNDRFSAERPEGSISTLTIQRTEQRDSAMYRCASSPGRGWSNYGYTFGSGTRLTVV.

The genes are TRBV13 and TRBJ1-2; a weak D match, TRBD1 (6 bases). V lost 5 bases to trimming and J lost 8 bases, with 21 bases between them. CDR3 size: 15 residues. Germline V CDR1 and CDR2: PRHDT, FYEKMQ (reference sequence). CDR3 sequence: CASSPLAEGTRGYTF. CDR3 DNA sequence: TGTGCCAGCAGCCCCCTGGCTGAGGGGACACGAGGCTACACCTTC. Full variable domain (rest looked up from reference TRBV13 and TRBJ1-2): AAGVIQSPRHLIKEKRETATLKCYPIPRHDTVYWYQQGPGQDPQFLISFYEKMQSDKGSIPDRFSAQQFSDYHSELNMSSLELGDSALYFCASSPLAEGTRGYTFGSGTRLTVV.

This CDR3 reads CASSQLPNEKLFF. CDR3 bases: TGCGCCAGCAGCCAATTACCTAATGAAAAACTGTTTTTT. This chain connects TRBV4-1 to TRBJ1-4; D not resolved. Germline V CDR1 and CDR2: MGHRA, YSYEKL. The CDR3 has 13 amino acids. The V gene lost 2 bases and the J gene lost 3 bases, with 4 bases spanning the gap.

The chain combines TRBV7-4 with TRBJ2-3; 10 bases are a match to TRBD2. Trimming cost V 2 bases and J 5 bases; bases outside gene matches: 25. Germline CDR1 SGHVT, CDR2 SQSDAQ. The CDR3 runs 22 residues. The CDR3 loop is CASSLRLPESLMSGGAQDTQYF. CDR3 DNA: TGTGCCAGCAGCTTAAGGCTCCCGGAAAGCCTCATGAGCGGGGGGGCACAAGATACGCAGTATTTT.

The V gene is TRBV19, the J gene TRBJ1-5; D possibly corresponds to TRBD1 (6 bases). Germline V gene lookup returns CDR1 LNHDA and CDR2 SQIVND (reference sequence). Trimming took 3 bases from V and 1 from J, leaving 10 bases between them. There are 15 residues in the CDR3. The CDR3: CASSIGGTSNQPQHF. The CDR3 DNA sequence: TGTGCCAGTAGTATTGGGGGCACGAGCAATCAGCCCCAGCATTTT.

This clone was seen just once. The gene calls are TRBV30 and TRBJ2-2; D may match TRBD1 or TRBD2 (5 bases each). The CDR3 has 13 residues. Between the trimmed V and J ends, which lost 3 bases and 4 bases, there was a span of 9 bases. Germline CDR1 reads GTSNPN; CDR2 reads SVGIG (reference sequence). CDR3 residues: CAWSGASTGELFF. For the CDR3, the DNA is TGTGCCTGGAGCGGGGCCAGCACCGGGGAGCTGTTTTTT.

The gene calls are TRBV28 and TRBJ2-5; the D gene is possibly TRBD2 (5 bases). Germline V CDR1 and CDR2: MDHEN, SYDVKM. The CDR3 is made up of 13 amino acids. Between the trimmed V and J ends, which lost 6 bases and 5 bases, there was a span of 13 bases. CDR3 nucleotides: TGTGCCAGCAGGCCGGGGTCCGGGGAGACCCAGTACTTC. Translating gives CASRPGSGETQYF.

This sequence joins TRBV19 and TRBJ2-5, with 8 bases that match TRBD2. V shed 4 bases and J 1 base; nucleotides not matched to a gene: 2. The CDR3 totals 14 residues. The V gene's germline CDR1 is LNHDA and CDR2 SQIVND (reference sequence). The CDR3 here is CASSKAGGQETQYF. For the CDR3, the DNA is TGTGCCAGTAGTAAGGCGGGGGGCCAAGAGACCCAGTACTTC. Supplemented by reference TRBV19 and TRBJ2-5, the full variable domain reads DGGITQSPKYLFRKEGQNVTLSCEQNLNHDAMYWYRQDPGQGLRLIYYSQIVNDFQKGDIAEGYSVSREKKESFPLTVTSAQKNPTAFYLCASSKAGGQETQYFGPGTRLLVL.